Listed below are T cell receptor beta chains from one sample, sequenced in a study of immune evolution from preneoplasia to lung adenocarcinoma. Profiling relied on immunoSEQ multiplex PCR, and the TCRdb table lists in-frame clones only, not all of them. The sample comprises about 3,200 clones, roughly four fifths of which are singletons, and roughly an eighth rests with the top ten. The sample comprised FFPE adjacent normal lung tissue. These receptors all come from a middle-aged person with lung adenocarcinoma. CDR3s include the opening cysteine and the closing phenylalanine or tryptophan. The order of the fields is V gene, D gene, J gene, clone size, CDR3 protein, CDR3 DNA. A D gene is named only where the DNA matches it firmly. Clone size is stated in some rows and not others, as once, few, many or a class when expanded.

TRBV6-4	.	TRBJ2-3	.	CASSPGSTDTQYF	TGTGCCAGCAGTCCAGGGAGCACAGATACGCAGTATTTT
TRBV20-1	.	TRBJ2-7	.	CSASQGGEQYF	TGCAGTGCTTCCCAGGGAGGCGAGCAGTACTTC
TRBV5-1	TRBD1	TRBJ1-2	few	CASSSYGQGNYGYTF	TGCGCCAGCAGCTCCTATGGACAGGGGAACTATGGCTACACCTTC
TRBV5-4	.	TRBJ2-7	.	CASNLQGRLSYEQYF	TGTGCCAGCAACCTGCAGGGCCGCCTCTCCTACGAGCAGTACTTC
TRBV30	.	TRBJ1-3	few	CAWSIGGGNTIYF	TGTGCCTGGAGTATTGGTGGTGGAAACACCATATATTTT
TRBV6-1	TRBD1	TRBJ2-2	.	CATSLTGAGTGELFF	TGTGCCACAAGTTTGACAGGGGCGGGCACCGGGGAGCTGTTTTTT
TRBV29-1	.	TRBJ2-3	once	CSVLPYQVAGSTDTQYF	TGCAGCGTTCTACCCTACCAGGTCGCGGGGAGCACAGATACGCAGTATTTT
TRBV20-1	.	TRBJ1-2	.	CSARWSQSYTF	TGCAGTGCTAGGTGGTCCCAGAGCTACACCTTC
TRBV6-1	.	TRBJ2-7	.	CATLPGAPYEQYF	TGTGCCACCCTCCCGGGAGCTCCCTACGAGCAGTACTTC
TRBV7-9	.	TRBJ1-1	.	CASSFEPEAFF	TGTGCCAGCAGCTTCGAACCTGAAGCTTTCTTT
TRBV9	.	TRBJ1-3	.	CASSPRDYRIHSGNTIYF	TGTGCCAGCAGCCCACGGGACTATCGGATACACTCTGGAAACACCATATATTTT
TRBV30	.	TRBJ2-3	.	CAWSVKGTSTDTQYF	TGTGCCTGGAGTGTTAAGGGAACTAGCACAGATACGCAGTATTTT
TRBV7-2	.	TRBJ1-2	.	CASSLKGNNYGYTF	TGTGCCAGCAGCTTAAAGGGGAATAACTATGGCTACACCTTC
TRBV2	TRBD1	TRBJ2-7	.	CASRGRGLYEQYF	TGTGCCAGCCGGGGCAGGGGGCTCTACGAGCAGTACTTC
TRBV5-4	.	TRBJ1-2	.	CASSLGEDGYTF	TGTGCCAGCAGCCTCGGGGAGGACGGCTACACCTTC
TRBV9	TRBD2	TRBJ2-1	.	CASSWGLEGEQFF	TGTGCCAGCTCCTGGGGACTAGAGGGTGAGCAGTTCTTC
TRBV5-1	.	TRBJ1-2	.	CASSLLDSNYGYTF	TGCGCCAGCAGCTTGTTGGACAGTAACTATGGCTACACCTTC
TRBV9	.	TRBJ2-3	.	CASSVAGAAELTLGTDTQYF	TGTGCCAGCAGCGTAGCGGGTGCCGCCGAACTCACTCTAGGCACAGATACGCAGTATTTT
TRBV7-6	TRBD2	TRBJ2-1	.	CASSPTWTSGGNEQFF	TGTGCCAGCAGCCCAACCTGGACTAGTGGCGGAAATGAGCAGTTCTTC
TRBV4-1	TRBD2	TRBJ2-1	.	CASSHPGLAGGPNLNEQFF	TGCGCCAGCAGCCACCCGGGACTAGCGGGAGGGCCAAATCTCAATGAGCAGTTCTTC
TRBV7-8	.	TRBJ2-7	.	CASGPGVGEQYF	TGTGCCAGCGGACCAGGGGTCGGGGAGCAGTACTTC
TRBV11-2	.	TRBJ2-5	.	CASSLGPNPGAAETQYF	TGTGCCAGCAGCTTAGGCCCCAATCCGGGGGCGGCGGAGACCCAGTACTTC
TRBV18	.	TRBJ1-3	.	CASSAEVLSSGNTIYF	TGTGCCAGCTCAGCGGAAGTACTTTCCTCTGGAAACACCATATATTTT
TRBV5-1	TRBD1	TRBJ2-1	.	CASSLGQGWDSYNEQFF	TGCGCCAGCAGCTTAGGACAGGGCTGGGACTCCTACAATGAGCAGTTCTTC
TRBV15	TRBD1	TRBJ1-2	.	CATSSQQGASYGYTF	TGTGCCACCAGCAGCCAACAGGGGGCTAGCTATGGCTACACCTTC
TRBV5-1	.	TRBJ2-1	.	CASSMGLKSSYNEQFF	TGCGCCAGCAGCATGGGACTTAAGAGCTCCTACAATGAGCAGTTCTTC
TRBV2	.	TRBJ2-7	.	CASTQTLSYEQYF	TGTGCCAGCACACAAACTTTATCCTACGAGCAGTACTTC
TRBV4-2	TRBD2	TRBJ2-1	once	CASSQIEAGGINNEQFF	TGTGCCAGCAGCCAAATTGAGGCGGGAGGCATCAATAATGAGCAGTTCTTC
TRBV10-3	.	TRBJ2-7	.	CAISESGNSYEQYF	TGTGCCATCAGTGAATCGGGGAACTCCTACGAGCAGTACTTC
TRBV19	.	TRBJ2-6	few	CASSPSGTPSGANVLTF	TGTGCCAGTAGTCCATCCGGGACGCCCTCTGGGGCCAACGTCCTGACTTTC
TRBV19	TRBD1	TRBJ2-2	.	CASSIDFGTGFMSGELFF	TGTGCCAGTAGTATAGATTTCGGGACAGGGTTTATGAGCGGGGAGCTGTTTTTT
TRBV5-1	.	TRBJ2-3	.	CASRKGDSSTDTQYF	TGCGCCAGCAGGAAAGGGGATTCTAGCACAGATACGCAGTATTTT
TRBV2	.	TRBJ2-7	once	CASSRRQSYEQYF	TGTGCCAGCAGTAGACGACAGTCCTACGAGCAGTACTTC
TRBV5-1	.	TRBJ2-3	.	CASSREGGDTQYF	TGCGCCAGCAGCCGAGAAGGTGGAGATACGCAGTATTTT
TRBV6-6	.	TRBJ2-5	.	CASSYSMGRETQYF	TGTGCCAGCAGTTACTCGATGGGTAGGGAGACCCAGTACTTC
TRBV25-1	.	TRBJ1-2	once	CASSEGRTAWGYTF	TGTGCCAGCAGTGAAGGGAGGACGGCCTGGGGCTACACCTTC
TRBV28	.	TRBJ2-6	.	CASSLLSGAGANVLTF	TGTGCCAGCAGTTTATTATCGGGGGCTGGGGCCAACGTCCTGACTTTC
TRBV5-6	.	TRBJ1-2	.	CASSLGGSYGYTF	TGTGCCAGCAGCTTGGGGGGATCCTATGGCTACACCTTC
TRBV28	TRBD2	TRBJ2-7	.	CASSSLPRLAGGSYEQYF	TGTGCCAGCAGTTCCCTGCCCAGACTAGCGGGAGGGTCCTACGAGCAGTACTTC
TRBV5-4	TRBD2	TRBJ2-1	.	CASSLATSGVWEFF	TGTGCCAGCAGCTTGGCAACTAGCGGGGTATGGGAGTTCTTC
TRBV5-1	.	TRBJ2-7	few	CASSFYRDPGINEQYF	TGCGCCAGCAGCTTTTACCGGGACCCGGGAATCAACGAGCAGTACTTC
TRBV11-2	.	TRBJ1-6	few	CASSLGGNSPLHF	TGTGCCAGCAGCTTAGGGGGCAATTCACCCCTCCACTTT
TRBV2	TRBD2	TRBJ2-3	.	CASRNIAGGADTDTQYF	TGTGCCAGCAGAAATATAGCGGGAGGTGCAGATACAGATACGCAGTATTTT
TRBV2	.	TRBJ1-5	.	CASRKTGQTANQPQHF	TGTGCCAGCAGGAAAACGGGACAAACGGCAAATCAGCCCCAGCATTTT
TRBV5-6	.	TRBJ2-4	.	CASSSNWGINIQYF	TGTGCCAGCAGCTCGAATTGGGGGATAAACATTCAGTACTTC
TRBV6-5	TRBD1	TRBJ2-1	.	CASRPTGLDEQFF	TGTGCCAGCAGACCGACAGGGTTGGATGAGCAGTTCTTC
TRBV2	TRBD1	TRBJ1-6	.	CASSLGQKDSPLHF	TGTGCCAGCAGCTTGGGACAGAAGGATTCACCCCTCCACTTT
TRBV7-8	.	TRBJ1-2	.	CASSLQGVGSYGYTF	TGTGCCAGCAGCCTCCAGGGAGTTGGATCGTATGGCTACACCTTC
TRBV6-6	.	TRBJ2-1	.	CASSYGVERAFDEQFF	TGTGCCAGCAGTTACGGGGTGGAGCGGGCTTTCGATGAGCAGTTCTTC
TRBV18	.	TRBJ2-7	.	CASSDSTYEQYF	TGTGCCAGCTCAGACAGTACCTACGAGCAGTACTTC
TRBV5-1	.	TRBJ2-3	once	CASSSRDPRTDTQYF	TGCGCCAGCAGCTCCCGGGACCCACGCACAGATACGCAGTATTTT
TRBV2	.	TRBJ1-1	.	CASRQNTEAFF	TGTGCCAGCAGACAGAACACTGAAGCTTTCTTT
TRBV5-1	TRBD1	TRBJ1-1	.	CASSPGQGNTEAFF	TGCGCCAGCAGCCCGGGACAGGGGAACACTGAAGCTTTCTTT
TRBV11-3	TRBD2	TRBJ2-7	.	CASSPGLAGQYEQYF	TGTGCCAGCAGCCCCGGACTAGCAGGGCAATACGAGCAGTACTTC
TRBV7-3	TRBD2	TRBJ2-5	.	CASSLSASGEETQYF	TGTGCCAGCAGCTTATCTGCTAGCGGGGAAGAGACCCAGTACTTC
TRBV30	TRBD1	TRBJ1-2	.	CAWSASGTGARGGYTF	TGTGCCTGGAGTGCCTCCGGGACAGGGGCGAGGGGTGGCTACACCTTC
TRBV18	.	TRBJ2-7	once	CASSPSSVLYEQYF	TGTGCCAGCTCACCTAGTTCTGTCCTGTACGAGCAGTACTTC
TRBV2	.	TRBJ1-2	.	CASKLQGLNYGYTF	TGTGCCAGCAAGCTACAGGGCCTTAACTATGGCTACACCTTC
TRBV5-4	.	TRBJ2-6	.	CASSLGQPSGANVLTF	TGTGCCAGCAGCTTGGGGCAGCCCTCTGGGGCCAACGTCCTGACTTTC
TRBV4-1	.	TRBJ2-1	.	CASSSEGNEQFF	TGCGCCAGCAGCTCAGAGGGGAATGAGCAGTTCTTC